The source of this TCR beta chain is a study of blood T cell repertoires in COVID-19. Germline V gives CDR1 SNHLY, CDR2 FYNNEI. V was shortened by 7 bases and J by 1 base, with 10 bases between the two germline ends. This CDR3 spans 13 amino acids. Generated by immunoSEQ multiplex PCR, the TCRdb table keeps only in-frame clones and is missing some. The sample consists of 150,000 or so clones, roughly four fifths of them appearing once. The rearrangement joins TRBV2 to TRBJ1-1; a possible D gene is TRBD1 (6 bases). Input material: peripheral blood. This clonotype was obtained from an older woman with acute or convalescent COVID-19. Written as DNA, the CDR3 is TGTGCCAGCACTCCGGACAGGAACACTGAAGCTTTCTTT. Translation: CASTPDRNTEAFF.